This T cell receptor (beta chain) was profiled in a study of blood T cell repertoires in COVID-19. Study-wide background: Samples taken during acute and convalescent COVID-19 were collected in the United States, Italy and Spain.

For this clone: The same CDR3 can be traced to other DNA sequences in this sample.

Authors' processing steps: Nucleated cell counts were estimated from reference gene primer amplification. The table came from immunoSEQ multiplex PCR; TCRdb's copy has only in-frame clones and leaves some out. From that table come the V and J calls and clone size; the DNA was used to work out D and trimming. The sample comprises 150,000 to 200,000 clones, roughly 80% of which are singletons, and about 2.6% rests with the top ten. This receptor was identified in a human donor with acute or convalescent COVID-19. The donor label of this sample is uncertain. The specimen was peripheral blood.

The CDR3 nucleotides read TGTGCCAGCAGCGTAGGGGGGGGCGGCACAGATACGCAGTATTTT. Its protein is CASSVGGGGTDTQYF. The chain is built from TRBV9 and TRBJ2-3, with a weak D call TRBD2 (7 bases). This CDR3 contains 15 residues. Trimming took off 0 bases at V and 1 base at J, with 9 bases between the two ends. Germline loops: CDR1 SGDLS, CDR2 YYNGEE.